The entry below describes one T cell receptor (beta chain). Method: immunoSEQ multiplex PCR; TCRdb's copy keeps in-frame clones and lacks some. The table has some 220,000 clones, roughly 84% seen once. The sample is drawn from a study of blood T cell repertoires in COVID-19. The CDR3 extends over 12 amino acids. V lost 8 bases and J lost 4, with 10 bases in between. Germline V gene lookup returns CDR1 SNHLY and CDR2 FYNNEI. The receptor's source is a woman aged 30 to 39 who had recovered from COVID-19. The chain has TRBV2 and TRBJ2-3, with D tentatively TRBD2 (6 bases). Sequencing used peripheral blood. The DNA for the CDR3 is TGTGCCAGCCGACTAGAGTCAGATACGCAGTATTTT. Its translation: CASRLESDTQYF.